A single sample gave rise to the 7 T cell receptor beta chains below, sequenced in a study of OX40 agonist ivuxolimab in advanced cancers. Clones were sequenced by immunoSEQ multiplex PCR, and TCRdb holds only the in-frame ones, with some missing. This sample has 72,000 or so clones, with roughly 88% found just once. The sample was CD4+ or CD8+ T cells sorted from blood, taken in a trial of the OX40 agonist ivuxolimab. Receptor source: an adult with an advanced solid tumor such as melanoma, head and neck, liver or kidney cancer.

This chain uses TRBV5-6 with TRBJ2-5; D not certain. V lost 1 base and J 0 bases, leaving 13 bases between the germline ends. CDR1 and CDR2 (germline): SGHDT, YYEEEE. This CDR3 is built from 16 residues. CDR3 protein: CASSLYGVGYQETQYF. The CDR3 region has the DNA TGTGCCAGCAGCTTGTACGGTGTAGGGTACCAAGAGACCCAGTACTTC. Filled out from reference TRBV5-6 and TRBJ2-5, the complete variable domain reads DAGVTQSPTHLIKTRGQQVTLRCSPKSGHDTVSWYQQALGQGPQFIFQYYEEEERQRGNFPDRFSGHQFPNYSSELNVNALLLGDSALYLCASSLYGVGYQETQYFGPGTRLLVL.

This clone was observed once. The chain has TRBV21-1 and TRBJ1-6; no DNA check was done on the table's D call, TRBD1. TRBV21-1 is flagged as a pseudogene. This CDR3 is built from 17 residues. CDR3 residues: CASSKRGHRGTNSPLHF. The CDR3 region has the DNA TGTGCCAGCAGCAAAAGGGGCCACAGGGGAACGAATTCACCCCTCCACTTT.

About this clone itself: A read error may produce the germline difference seen at one junction end. V is TRBV5-4 and J is TRBJ1-2, with no clear D. The V gene's germline CDR1 is SGHNT and CDR2 YYREEE (reference sequence). The CDR3 length is 14 residues. The CDR3 nucleotides are TGCGCCAGCAGCCAAGAACGGGGAGACTATGGCTACACCTTC. Translation gives CASSQERGDYGYTF.

The V call is TRBV6-6, the J call TRBJ1-1; D gene uncertain. CDR1 and CDR2 from the germline V gene are MNHNY and SVGAGI (reference sequence). The CDR3 is 13 amino acids. Trimming shortened V by 6 bases and J by 1 base, and 9 bases separated the two germline ends. The CDR3 reads CASRSRENTEAFF. In DNA form, the CDR3 reads TGTGCCAGCAGGTCCAGAGAGAACACTGAAGCTTTCTTT.

The rearrangement links TRBV30 to TRBJ1-1, with 7 bases fitting TRBD1. This CDR3 has 12 residues. Germline V gene lookup returns CDR1 GTSNPN and CDR2 SVGIG (reference sequence). V lost 3 bases, J lost 6 bases, and 4 bases stayed unmatched. The CDR3 coding sequence is TGTGCCTGGAGCCGCGGGACAGCTGAAGCTTTCTTT. Translation: CAWSRGTAEAFF.

The CDR3 reads CASSILLAMGGELFF. The CDR3 nucleotides are TGTGCCAGCAGCATCCTACTAGCGATGGGCGGGGAGCTGTTTTTT. The V and J genes are TRBV7-2 and TRBJ2-2, with 7 nucleotides matching TRBD2. Germline V gene lookup returns CDR1 SGHTA and CDR2 FQGNSA. J was trimmed by 7 bases and V by 5 bases; bases with no gene match: 10. The CDR3 is made up of 15 amino acids. Using reference TRBV7-2 and TRBJ2-2 for the parts outside the CDR3, the full variable domain is GAGVSQSPSNKVTEKGKDVELRCDPISGHTALYWYRQSLGQGLEFLIYFQGNSAPDKSGLPSDRFSAERTGGSVSTLTIQRTQQEDSAVYLCASSILLAMGGELFFGEGSRLTVL.

The chain joins TRBV6-5 to TRBJ2-7; 7 bases are shared with TRBD2. Germline V gene lookup returns CDR1 MNHEY and CDR2 SVGAGI. The junction had 9 bases not matched to a gene; V was cut back by 7 bases and J by 0 bases. The CDR3 has 15 amino acids. The CDR3 bases are TGTGCCAGCAATTTCGGCGGGAGTAACTCCTACGAGCAGTACTTC. Protein sequence: CASNFGGSNSYEQYF.